Listed below are T cell receptor beta chains from one sample, sequenced in a study of tumor and adjacent non-tumor tissue in lung cancer. Using its own MiXCR run on the multiplex PCR reads, TCRdb lists one record per CDR3 protein. The data hold 80,000 to 130,000 distinct CDR3 sequences, with more than 55% observed a single time. The source material was distant non-tumor lung tissue. All receptors derive from a man aged 25 to 40 with non-small cell lung cancer. Both conserved end residues are part of each CDR3. A D gene is named only where the DNA matches it firmly. The listing skips clone size in some rows; elsewhere it reads once, few, many or a size class.

>few|-|TRBV6-2/TRBV6-3|TRBJ2-6
CASSYEPVGANVLAF
TGTGCCAGCAGTTACGAACCGGTCGGGGCCAACGTCCTGGCTTTC
>-|-|TRBV11-1|TRBJ2-5
CASSSGTGGRLQGTQYF
TGTGCCAGCAGCTCGGGGACTGGGGGGAGGCTACAGGGGACCCAGTACTTC
>-|-|TRBV6-5|TRBJ2-7
CVSSPRGSYEQYF
TGCGTCAGCAGTCCTAGGGGATCCTACGAGCAGTACTTC
>many|TRBD1|TRBV6-2/TRBV6-3|TRBJ2-2
CASSYSPGQGTGELFF
TGTGCCAGCAGTTACTCGCCGGGACAGGGCACCGGGGAGCTGTTTTTT
>-|-|TRBV29-1|TRBJ2-7
CSTSTGHEQYF
TGCAGCACGAGTACAGGGCACGAGCAGTACTTC
>-|-|TRBV12-3/TRBV12-4|TRBJ2-7
CASSVYVGGEQYF
TGTGCCAGTAGTGTCTACGTCGGTGGGGAGCAGTACTTC
>-|-|TRBV20-1|TRBJ2-7
CSMPEGGTSHEQYF
TGCAGTATGCCGGAGGGGGGAACTAGTCACGAGCAGTACTTC
>many|TRBD1|TRBV29-1|TRBJ1-2
CSVGTGSNYGYTF
TGCAGCGTTGGGACAGGGTCTAACTATGGCTACACCTTC
>-|-|TRBV6-5|TRBJ2-6
CASSEDWGFSVANVLTF
TGTGCCAGCAGTGAAGACTGGGGTTTCTCTGTGGCCAACGTCCTGACTTTC
>many|-|TRBV28|TRBJ1-2
CASSLSPERSYGYTF
TGTGCCAGCAGTTTATCGCCCGAACGTAGCTATGGCTACACCTTC
>-|-|TRBV5-1|TRBJ2-3
CASSPTGTVTGTDTQYF
TGCGCCAGCAGCCCGACCGGGACGGTTACGGGCACAGATACGCAGTATTTT
>-|-|TRBV6-5|TRBJ2-7
CASSLSGSEQYF
TGTGCCAGCAGTTTATCCGGCTCGGAGCAGTACTTC
>-|-|TRBV6-6|TRBJ1-5
CASRQGEANQAQHF
TGTGCCAGCAGACAGGGAGAGGCCAATCAGGCCCAGCACTTT
>-|TRBD2|TRBV6-2/TRBV6-3|TRBJ2-5
CASSYSMEPREGIQYF
TGTGCCAGCAGTTACTCGATGGAACCCAGGGAGGGGATCCAGTATTTC
>-|-|TRBV11-2|TRBJ1-1
CASSPRECDTEAFF
TGTGCCAGCAGCCCCAGGGAGTGTGACACTGAAGCTTTCTTT
>many|TRBD1|TRBV29-1|TRBJ1-1
CSVAFRDRENTEAFF
TGCAGCGTCGCTTTTCGGGACAGGGAAAACACTGAAGCTTTCTTT
>-|-|TRBV5-1|TRBJ1-1
CASADLGGRGIEAFF
TGCGCCAGTGCCGACCTCGGGGGGCGCGGCATTGAAGCTTTCTTT
>-|-|TRBV11-2|TRBJ1-5
CAPVAYLNQPQHF
TGTGCCCCGGTTGCTTACCTTAATCAGCCCCAGCATTTT
>many|TRBD1|TRBV20-1|TRBJ2-7
CSAGRTGNEQYF
TGCAGTGCTGGAAGGACAGGGAACGAGCAGTACTTC
>many|-|TRBV29-1|TRBJ2-7
CSVVVQYEQYF
TGCAGCGTTGTTGTCCAGTACGAGCAGTACTTC
>once|-|TRBV20-1|TRBJ2-3
CSANPRFNTDTQYF
TGCAGTGCTAACCCGAGGTTCAACACAGATACGCAGTATTTT
>-|-|TRBV20-1|TRBJ1-3
CNAKQQSANTTYF
TGCAATGCTAAGCAACAGTCTGCAAACACCACATATTTT
>-|-|TRBV10-3|TRBJ1-6
CAISESSGPYSLPLHF
TGTGCCATCAGTGAGTCGAGCGGCCCCTATAGTTTACCCCTCCACTTT
>few|-|TRBV11-3|TRBJ2-2
CANSLKGYTGELFF
TGTGCCAACAGTTTGAAGGGGTACACCGGGGAACTGTTTTTT
>-|TRBD1|TRBV6-5|TRBJ2-2
CASRMDRKTGELFF
TGTGCCAGTAGGATGGACAGGAAGACCGGGGAGCTGTTTTTT
>-|-|TRBV6-5|TRBJ2-7
CASSYRRGGSYVQYF
TGTGCCAGCAGTTACCGAAGGGGTGGCTCCTACGTACAGTACTTC